This T cell receptor beta chain was retrieved from a study of cytomegalovirus exposure and HLA in healthy donors. Germline V gene lookup returns CDR1 SGHNT and CDR2 YYREEE (reference sequence). The CDR3 contains 14 residues. V lost 2 bases to trimming and J lost 1 base, with 9 bases between them. A multiplex PCR was run with 60 Vbeta primers and 13 Jbeta primers. The authors' processing: Approximately 11 million of the about 80 million unique TCR beta chains counted in a later analysis were shared. Only in-frame clones appear in the TCRdb table, and some are missing; sequencing was by immunoSEQ multiplex PCR. D and trimming come from the DNA, and the V and J calls and clone size come from that table. The profile covers under 150,000 clones, with roughly 80% appearing a single time and 3.4% taken by the ten largest.

This TCR was recovered from a man aged 25 to 45 in good health and CMV-seronegative. The chain carries TRBV5-4 and TRBJ2-5; D unresolved. The sequenced sample consisted of PBMCs. The CDR3 region is CASSLIGLQETQYF. The CDR3 bases are TGTGCCAGCAGCTTAATTGGGCTCCAAGAGACCCAGTACTTC.